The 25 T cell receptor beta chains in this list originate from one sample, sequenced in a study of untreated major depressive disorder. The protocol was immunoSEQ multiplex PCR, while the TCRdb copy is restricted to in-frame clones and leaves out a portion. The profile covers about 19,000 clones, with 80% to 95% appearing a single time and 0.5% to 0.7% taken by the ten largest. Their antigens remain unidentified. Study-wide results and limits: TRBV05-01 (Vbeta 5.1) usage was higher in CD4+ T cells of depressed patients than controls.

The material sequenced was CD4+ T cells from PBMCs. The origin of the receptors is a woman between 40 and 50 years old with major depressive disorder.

CDR3 DNA: TGCGCCAGCAGCCAAACAGGGGGGACCAAAAACATTCAGTACTTC. Encoded protein: CASSQTGGTKNIQYF. The chain has TRBV4-3 and TRBJ2-4; 8 bases map to TRBD1. The V and J ends lost 2 bases and 2 bases, in that order; junction bases with no gene match: 2. The CDR3 runs to 15 residues. CDR1 and CDR2 (germline): LGHNA, YSLEER.

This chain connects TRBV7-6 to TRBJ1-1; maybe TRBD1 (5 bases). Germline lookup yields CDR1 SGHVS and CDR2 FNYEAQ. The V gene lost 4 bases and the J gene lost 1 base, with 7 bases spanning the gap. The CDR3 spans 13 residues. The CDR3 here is CASSWGRNTEAFF. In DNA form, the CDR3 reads TGTGCCAGCAGCTGGGGCCGGAACACTGAAGCTTTCTTT.

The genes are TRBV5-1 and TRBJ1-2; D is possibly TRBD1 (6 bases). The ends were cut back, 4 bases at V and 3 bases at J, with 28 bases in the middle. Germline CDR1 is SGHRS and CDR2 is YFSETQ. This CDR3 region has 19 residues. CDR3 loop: CASSLRPKGGGMMDYGYTF. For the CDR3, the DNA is TGCGCCAGCAGCCTCCGGCCTAAGGGGGGTGGTATGATGGACTATGGCTACACCTTC.

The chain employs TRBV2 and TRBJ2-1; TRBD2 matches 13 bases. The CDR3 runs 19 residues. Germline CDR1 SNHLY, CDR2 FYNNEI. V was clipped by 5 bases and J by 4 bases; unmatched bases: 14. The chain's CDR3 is CASSRLAGGSSGLYNEQFF. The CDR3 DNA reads TGTGCCAGCAGTAGACTAGCGGGGGGCTCCTCTGGACTATACAATGAGCAGTTCTTC.

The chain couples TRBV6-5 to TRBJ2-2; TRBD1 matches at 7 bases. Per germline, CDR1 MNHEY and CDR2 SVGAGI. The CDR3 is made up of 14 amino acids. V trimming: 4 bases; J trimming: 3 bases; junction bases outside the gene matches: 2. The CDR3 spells CASSWDRDTGELFF. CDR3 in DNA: TGTGCCAGCAGTTGGGACAGAGACACCGGGGAGCTGTTTTTT.

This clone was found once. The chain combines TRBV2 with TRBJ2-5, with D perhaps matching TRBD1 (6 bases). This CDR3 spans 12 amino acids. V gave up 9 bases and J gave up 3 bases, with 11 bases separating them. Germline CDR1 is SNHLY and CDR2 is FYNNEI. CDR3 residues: CARQHREETQYF. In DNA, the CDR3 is TGTGCCAGACAACACAGGGAAGAGACCCAGTACTTC.

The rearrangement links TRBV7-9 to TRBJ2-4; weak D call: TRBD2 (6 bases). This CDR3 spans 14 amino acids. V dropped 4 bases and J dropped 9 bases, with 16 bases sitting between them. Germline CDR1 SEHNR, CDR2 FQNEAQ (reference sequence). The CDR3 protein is CASSSTSPGGIQYF. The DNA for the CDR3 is TGTGCCAGCAGCTCTACTAGCCCGGGTGGCATTCAGTACTTC.

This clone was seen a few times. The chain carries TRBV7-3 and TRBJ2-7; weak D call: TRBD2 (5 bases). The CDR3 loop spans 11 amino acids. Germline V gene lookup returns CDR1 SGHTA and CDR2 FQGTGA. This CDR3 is CRHPRVYEQYV. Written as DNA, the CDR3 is TGTCGTCACCCGAGGGTATACGAGCAGTACGTC.

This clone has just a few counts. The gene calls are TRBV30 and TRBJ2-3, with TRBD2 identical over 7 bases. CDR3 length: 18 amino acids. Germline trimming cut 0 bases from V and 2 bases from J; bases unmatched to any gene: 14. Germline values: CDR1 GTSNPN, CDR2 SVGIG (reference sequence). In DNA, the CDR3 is TGTGCCTGGAGTGTTCGGTGGGGGTCTAGCGGCAACACAGATACGCAGTATTTT. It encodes CAWSVRWGSSGNTDTQYF.

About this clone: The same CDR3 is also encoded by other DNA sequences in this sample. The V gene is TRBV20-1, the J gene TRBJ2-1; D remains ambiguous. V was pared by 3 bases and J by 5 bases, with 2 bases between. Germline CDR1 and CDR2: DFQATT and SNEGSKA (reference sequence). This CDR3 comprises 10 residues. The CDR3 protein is CSASDNEQFF. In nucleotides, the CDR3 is TGCAGTGCTAGCGACAATGAGCAGTTCTTC.

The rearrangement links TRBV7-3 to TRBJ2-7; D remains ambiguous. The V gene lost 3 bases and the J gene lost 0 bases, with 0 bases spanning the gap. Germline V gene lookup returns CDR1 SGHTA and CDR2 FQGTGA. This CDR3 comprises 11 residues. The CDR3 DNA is TGTGCCAGCAGCTTCTCCTACGAGCAGTACTTC. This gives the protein CASSFSYEQYF.

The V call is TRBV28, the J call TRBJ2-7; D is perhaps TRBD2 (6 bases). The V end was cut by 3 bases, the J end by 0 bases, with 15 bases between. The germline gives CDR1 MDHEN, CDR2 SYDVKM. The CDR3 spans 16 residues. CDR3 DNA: TGTGCCAGCAGTTTCCGCGGGGTGTACGGCTCCTACGAGCAGTACTTC. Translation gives CASSFRGVYGSYEQYF.

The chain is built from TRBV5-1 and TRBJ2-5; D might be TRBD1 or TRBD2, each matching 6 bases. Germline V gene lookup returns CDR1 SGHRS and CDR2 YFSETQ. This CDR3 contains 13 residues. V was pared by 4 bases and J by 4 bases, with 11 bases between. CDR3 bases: TGCGCCAGCAGCGGCGAGGGGGGAGAGACCCAGTACTTC. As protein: CASSGEGGETQYF.

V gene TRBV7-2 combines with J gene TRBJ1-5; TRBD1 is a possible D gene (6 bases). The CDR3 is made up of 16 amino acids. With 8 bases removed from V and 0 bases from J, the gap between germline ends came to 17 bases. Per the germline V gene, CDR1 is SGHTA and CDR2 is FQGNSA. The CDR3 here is CASGTTGGISNQPQHF. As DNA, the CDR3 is TGTGCCAGCGGGACGACAGGTGGTATTAGCAATCAGCCCCAGCATTTT.

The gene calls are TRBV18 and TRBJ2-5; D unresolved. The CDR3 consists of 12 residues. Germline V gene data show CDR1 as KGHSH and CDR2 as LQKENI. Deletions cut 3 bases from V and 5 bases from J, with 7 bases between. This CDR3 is CASSPPFETQYF. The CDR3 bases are TGTGCCAGCTCACCTCCGTTTGAGACCCAGTACTTC. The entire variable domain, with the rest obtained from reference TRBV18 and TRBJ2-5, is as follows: NAGVMQNPRHLVRRRGQEARLRCSPMKGHSHVYWYRQLPEEGLKFMVYLQKENIIDESGMPKERFSAEFPKEGPSILRIQQVVRGDSAAYFCASSPPFETQYFGPGTRLLVL.

CDR3 sequence reads: CASSASGGISEFF. The CDR3 DNA sequence: TGTGCCAGCAGCGCTAGCGGGGGGATAAGCGAGTTCTTC. V and J are TRBV7-9 and TRBJ2-1, with 11 bases identical to TRBD2. V lost 5 bases and J lost 14; bases outside the gene matches: 8. The germline V gene has CDR1 SEHNR and CDR2 FQNEAQ (reference sequence). CDR3 length equals 13 residues.

This CDR3 reads CASSLAATGNTIYF. The DNA of the CDR3 is TGCGCCAGCAGCTTGGCGGCCACTGGAAACACCATATATTTT. V gene TRBV5-1 combines with J gene TRBJ1-3, with no clear D. The germline V and J ends were trimmed by 0 bases and 2 bases, with 6 bases remaining between them. The CDR3 is 14 amino acids. Per the germline V gene, CDR1 is SGHRS and CDR2 is YFSETQ.

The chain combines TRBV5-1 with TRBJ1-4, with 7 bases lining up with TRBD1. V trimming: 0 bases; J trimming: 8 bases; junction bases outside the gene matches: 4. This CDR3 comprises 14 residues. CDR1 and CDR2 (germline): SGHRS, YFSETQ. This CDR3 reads CASSLGTGGEKLFF. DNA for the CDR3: TGCGCCAGCAGCTTGGGGACAGGCGGGGAAAAACTGTTTTTT.

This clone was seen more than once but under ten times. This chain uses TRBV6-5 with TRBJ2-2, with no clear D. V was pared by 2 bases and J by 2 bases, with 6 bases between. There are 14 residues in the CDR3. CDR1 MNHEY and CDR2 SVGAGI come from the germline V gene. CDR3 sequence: CASSYEVNTGELFF. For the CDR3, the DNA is TGTGCCAGCAGTTACGAAGTCAACACCGGGGAGCTGTTTTTT.

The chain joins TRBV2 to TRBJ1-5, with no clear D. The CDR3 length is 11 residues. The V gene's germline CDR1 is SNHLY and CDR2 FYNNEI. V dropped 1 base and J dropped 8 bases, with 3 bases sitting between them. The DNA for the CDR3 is TGTGCCAGCAGTGAAGGTGAGCCCCAGCATTTT. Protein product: CASSEGEPQHF.

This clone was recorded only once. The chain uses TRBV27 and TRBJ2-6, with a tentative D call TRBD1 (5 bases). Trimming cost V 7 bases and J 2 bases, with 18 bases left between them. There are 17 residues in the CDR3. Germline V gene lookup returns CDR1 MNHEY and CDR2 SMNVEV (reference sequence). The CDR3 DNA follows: TGTGCCAGCACCTTCCTAGGGGCACCGCCTGGGGCCAACGTCCTGACTTTC. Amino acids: CASTFLGAPPGANVLTF.

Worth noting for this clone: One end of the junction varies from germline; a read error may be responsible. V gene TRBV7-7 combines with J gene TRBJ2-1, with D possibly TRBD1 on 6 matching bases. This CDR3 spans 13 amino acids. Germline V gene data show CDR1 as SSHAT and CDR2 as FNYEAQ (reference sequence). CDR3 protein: CASSLAQGTEQFF. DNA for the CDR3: TGTGCTAGCAGCTTAGCACAGGGCACTGAGCAGTTCTTC.

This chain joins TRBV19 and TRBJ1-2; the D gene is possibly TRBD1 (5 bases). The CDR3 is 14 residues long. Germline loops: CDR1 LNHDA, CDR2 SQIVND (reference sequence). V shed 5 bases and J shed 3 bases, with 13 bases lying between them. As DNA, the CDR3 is TGTGCCAGTAGTGCCCGGGACGGGGACTATGGCTACACCTTC. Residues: CASSARDGDYGYTF.

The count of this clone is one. The CDR3 region has the DNA TGTGCCAGCAGCGTAGGAAACGGGGACAGCTATGGCTACACCTTC. Translation: CASSVGNGDSYGYTF. The chain combines TRBV9 with TRBJ1-2; 7 bases agree with TRBD1. The ends lost 0 bases at V and 4 bases at J; junction bases unmatched: 6. CDR1 is SGDLS and CDR2 is YYNGEE in the germline V gene. CDR3 size: 15 residues.

The CDR3 region is CASSLDREGTEAFF. CDR3 in DNA: TGTGCCAGCAGCTTAGACAGGGAGGGCACTGAAGCTTTCTTT. The chain joins TRBV7-3 to TRBJ1-1, with TRBD1 matching over 7 bases. CDR3 length equals 14 residues. The V gene end was trimmed by 2 bases and the J gene end by 4 bases; junction bases not matched to a gene: 4. In germline, CDR1 is SGHTA, CDR2 FQGTGA.